The text below deals with one T cell receptor beta chain. Its antigen is unidentified. Primers: 60 Vbeta forward and 13 Jbeta reverse. TCRdb's table, derived via immunoSEQ multiplex PCR, lists solely in-frame clones and lacks some. Of around 110,000 clones detected, around 66% appear once; the ten largest clones hold roughly 8.6%. This entry belongs to a study of cytomegalovirus exposure and HLA in healthy donors. Study-level points and caveats: Later work found that TCR association rates differed between HLA loci; DRB1 had the most and HLA-C the fewest.

Germline CDR1 is MDHEN and CDR2 is SYDVKM. This CDR3 region has 13 residues. V shed 2 bases, J shed 9 bases, and the junction held 6 bases outside the gene matches. The chain recombines TRBV28 with TRBJ2-7; 8 nucleotides match TRBD1. The TCR originated in a woman in her forties in good health and CMV-seropositive. Material: PBMCs. The CDR3 spells CASSLEGQVGQYF. CDR3 sequence (DNA): TGTGCCAGCAGTTTAGAGGGACAGGTGGGGCAGTACTTC.